This entry lists 20 T cell receptor beta chains sequenced from one sample in a study of robustness of blood B and T cell sequencing. TCR beta repertoires were quantified from mRNA rather than genomic DNA. cDNA was made with a 5' template-switch oligo adding a universal priming site. A 12-nucleotide random UMI in the template-switch oligo labeled every cDNA molecule. TCRdb redid the calling of the PCR reads with MiXCR, one entry per CDR3 protein. Among about 1,900 distinct CDR3 sequences, 72% were seen once, and the ten largest hold around 45%. The sequencing sample was made of peripheral blood. These receptors all come from a human donor in good health.

This clonotype is judged large (0.1 to 1%). The rearrangement joins TRBV5-1 to TRBJ1-1; D remains ambiguous. There are 15 residues in the CDR3. Between the trimmed V and J ends, which lost 0 bases and 5 bases, there was a span of 14 bases. Germline lookup yields CDR1 SGHRS and CDR2 YFSETQ. CDR3 protein: CASSLGRPAGTEAFF. The CDR3 nucleotides are TGCGCCAGCAGCTTGGGCAGGCCGGCTGGGACTGAAGCTTTCTTT.

This chain links TRBV11-2 with TRBJ1-2, with D perhaps matching TRBD1 (5 bases). Germline-derived CDR1 and CDR2 are SGHAT and FQNNGV. The CDR3 sequence is 18 residues long. Trimming took off 5 bases at V and 1 base at J, with 23 bases between the two ends. The CDR3 sequence: CASSQRRGLRDFNYGYTF. The CDR3 DNA reads TGTGCCAGCAGCCAAAGACGGGGACTACGGGATTTTAACTATGGCTACACCTTC.

The V call is TRBV30, the J call TRBJ2-2, with D hard to call. The CDR3 covers 12 residues. V was cut by 3 bases and J by 7 bases, with 9 bases left in between. The germline V gene has CDR1 GTSNPN and CDR2 SVGIG (reference sequence). The CDR3, as DNA: TGTGCCTGGAGGGTTGGCATCGGGGAGCTGTTTTTT. Amino acids: CAWRVGIGELFF.

The chain combines TRBV15 with TRBJ1-1, with TRBD1 matching 8 bases. CDR1 LNHNV and CDR2 YYDKDF come from the germline V gene (reference sequence). V shed 6 bases and J 1 base; nucleotides not matched to a gene: 13. The CDR3 covers 17 residues. The CDR3 nucleotides are TGTGCCACCAGACGGCCCGGGACAGGACCCCAGAACACTGAAGCTTTCTTT. Translating it yields CATRRPGTGPQNTEAFF.

V and J are TRBV6-1 and TRBJ2-2; TRBD1 matches 7 bases. The CDR3 sequence is 15 residues long. V gave up 6 bases and J gave up 2 bases; unmatched junction bases: 6. Germline V gene data show CDR1 as MNHNS and CDR2 as SASEGT. This CDR3 reads CASRFRQGNTGELFF. The CDR3 DNA sequence: TGTGCCAGCAGGTTCCGACAGGGAAACACCGGGGAGCTGTTTTTT.

The chain couples TRBV6-1 to TRBJ2-7; either TRBD1 or TRBD2 may fit D (5 bases each). This CDR3 contains 13 residues. Deletions cut 8 bases from V and 8 bases from J, with 19 bases between. The germline gives CDR1 MNHNS, CDR2 SASEGT. The CDR3 here is CASGWDRSSQQYF. The CDR3 coding sequence is TGTGCCAGCGGCTGGGACCGGTCATCGCAGCAGTACTTC.

V usage is TRBV6-1 and J usage is TRBJ1-2, with D uncertain. V was clipped by 5 bases and J by 5 bases, with 15 bases between them. The CDR3 runs to 14 residues. Germline V gene sequence: CDR1 MNHNS, CDR2 SASEGT. The CDR3 nucleotides are TGTGCCAGCAGTACCTTACAGTTGGGGTATGGCTACACCTTC. Translated, it gives CASSTLQLGYGYTF.

The V gene is TRBV7-2, the J gene TRBJ2-7; D is ambiguous. The CDR3 contains 15 residues. V was shortened by 0 bases and J by 4 bases, with 13 bases between the two germline ends. Germline CDR1 reads SGHTA; CDR2 reads FQGNSA. The CDR3 spells CASSLAWQVIYEQYF. The CDR3 region has the DNA TGTGCCAGCAGCTTAGCATGGCAGGTCATATACGAGCAGTACTTC.

The chain carries TRBV29-1 and TRBJ2-3; 11 bases match TRBD2. The CDR3 loop spans 16 amino acids. The V segment lost 1 base and the J segment 2 bases; nucleotides outside the gene matches: 5. Looked up from germline, CDR1 is SQVTM and CDR2 is ANQGSEA. The CDR3 spells CSVEAPGLAATDTQYF. CDR3 sequence (DNA): TGCAGCGTTGAAGCCCCGGGACTAGCGGCCACAGATACGCAGTATTTT.

The chain recombines TRBV6-4 with TRBJ2-3, with 11 nucleotides matching TRBD1. The CDR3 runs to 15 residues. V lost 2 bases and J lost 4; bases outside the gene matches: 2. CDR1 is MRHNA, CDR2 SNTAGT, per germline. Here the CDR3 DNA reads TGTGCCAGCAGTGACGGGACAGGGGGTCCAGATACGCAGTATTTT. It codes for CASSDGTGGPDTQYF.

This chain uses TRBV29-1 with TRBJ1-2; D may be TRBD1 (5 bases). V was shortened by 0 bases and J by 5 bases, with 16 bases between the two germline ends. CDR1 SQVTM and CDR2 ANQGSEA come from the germline V gene. The CDR3 is 15 amino acids. This CDR3 is CSVEDLEGLRYGYTF. In DNA form, the CDR3 reads TGCAGCGTTGAAGATTTGGAGGGGTTAAGATATGGCTACACCTTC.

This clonotype is labeled as large. The genes are TRBV30 and TRBJ1-3, with D uncertain. The CDR3 is made up of 13 amino acids. CDR1 and CDR2 from the germline V gene are GTSNPN and SVGIG (reference sequence). V lost 0 bases, J lost 4 bases, and 7 bases lay in between. This chain's CDR3 is CAWSVGIGNTIYF. The CDR3 DNA reads as TGTGCCTGGAGTGTTGGTATCGGAAACACCATATATTTT.

This clonotype was seen a single time. The gene calls are TRBV29-1 and TRBJ2-7; no clear D gene. V lost 4 bases and J 0 bases, leaving 7 bases between the germline ends. CDR1 SQVTM and CDR2 ANQGSEA come from the germline V gene. This CDR3 contains 12 residues. CDR3 sequence: CSVGRSSYEQYF. DNA for the CDR3: TGCAGCGTTGGGCGGAGCTCCTACGAGCAGTACTTC.

The V gene is TRBV11-1, the J gene TRBJ1-1; D call uncertain. This CDR3 is built from 12 residues. The germline V and J ends were trimmed by 0 bases and 5 bases, with 4 bases remaining between them. Per the germline V gene, CDR1 is SGHAT and CDR2 is FQDESV (reference sequence). The CDR3: CASSLAGTEAFF. The DNA for the CDR3 is TGTGCCAGCAGCTTAGCCGGTACTGAAGCTTTCTTT.

The chain combines TRBV3-1 with TRBJ2-7, with D uncertain. The V and J ends lost 1 base and 2 bases respectively, with 12 bases between them. The CDR3 runs 15 residues. Germline V gene lookup returns CDR1 LGHDT and CDR2 YNNKEL (reference sequence). The DNA of the CDR3 is TGTGCCAGCAGCCAAGGTTTTCTGGGCCCCTACGAGCAGTACTTC. Protein product: CASSQGFLGPYEQYF.

This clonotype counts as large (0.1 to 1%). V is TRBV12-3 or TRBV12-4 and J is TRBJ1-5; D remains unclear. The CDR3 is 14 amino acids. With 6 bases removed from V and 3 bases from J, the gap between germline ends came to 12 bases. The CDR3 protein is CASRSDGDNQPQHF. As DNA, the CDR3 is TGTGCCAGCAGGTCAGACGGGGACAATCAGCCCCAGCATTTT.

This clonotype is categorized as hyperexpanded. This chain uses TRBV5-5 with TRBJ1-2, with a tentative D call TRBD1 (5 bases). Deletions cut 1 base from V and 2 bases from J, with 12 bases between. The CDR3 length is 15 residues. Germline CDR1 and CDR2: SGHKS and YYEKEE (reference sequence). DNA for the CDR3: TGTGCCAGCAGCTTGACGCAGGGTGACAACTATGGCTACACCTTC. Protein sequence: CASSLTQGDNYGYTF. Filled out from reference TRBV5-5 and TRBJ1-2, the complete variable domain reads DAGVTQSPTHLIKTRGQQVTLRCSPISGHKSVSWYQQVLGQGPQFIFQYYEKEERGRGNFPDRFSARQFPNYSSELNVNALLLGDSALYLCASSLTQGDNYGYTFGSGTRLTVV.

J is TRBJ1-1 and V is TRBV29-1, with 7 bases aligning to TRBD1. The ends lost 2 bases at V and 7 bases at J; junction bases unmatched: 13. This CDR3 contains 15 residues. The germline gives CDR1 SQVTM, CDR2 ANQGSEA. CDR3 amino acids: CSVESPDRRGDEAFF. CDR3 DNA sequence: TGCAGCGTTGAATCCCCGGACAGGAGGGGAGATGAAGCTTTCTTT.

The V call is TRBV20-1, the J call TRBJ1-5; 7 bases align to TRBD1. The CDR3 contains 16 residues. Germline CDR1 reads DFQATT; CDR2 reads SNEGSKA (reference sequence). V lost 0 bases, J lost 1 base, and 6 bases stayed unmatched. The CDR3 reads CSAREQGRTSNQPQHF. CDR3 DNA: TGCAGTGCTAGAGAACAGGGGAGGACGAGCAATCAGCCCCAGCATTTT.

The genes are TRBV18 and TRBJ1-5, with D possibly matching TRBD1 (6 bases). V shed 5 bases and J shed 3 bases, with 14 bases lying between them. This CDR3 is 15 amino acids long. Germline V gene data show CDR1 as KGHSH and CDR2 as LQKENI. DNA of the CDR3: TGTGCCAGCTCAAATGCTGGACAGATCAATCAGCCCCAGCATTTT. This sequence encodes CASSNAGQINQPQHF.